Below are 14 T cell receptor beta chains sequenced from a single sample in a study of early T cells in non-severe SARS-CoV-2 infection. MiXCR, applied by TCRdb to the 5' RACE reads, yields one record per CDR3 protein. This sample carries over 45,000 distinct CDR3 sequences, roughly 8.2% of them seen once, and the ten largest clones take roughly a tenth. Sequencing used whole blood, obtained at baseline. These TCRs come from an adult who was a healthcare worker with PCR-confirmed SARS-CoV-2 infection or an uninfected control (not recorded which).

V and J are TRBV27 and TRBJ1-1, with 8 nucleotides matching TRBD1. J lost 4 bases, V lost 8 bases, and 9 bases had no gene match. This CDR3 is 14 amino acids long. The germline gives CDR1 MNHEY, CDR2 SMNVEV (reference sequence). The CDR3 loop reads CASGRTGFGTEAFF. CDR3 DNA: TGTGCCAGCGGGAGGACAGGGTTTGGCACTGAAGCTTTCTTT.

DNA for the CDR3: TGCGCCAGCAGCTTGGACAGGGTAGAGACCCAGTACTTC. This sequence encodes CASSLDRVETQYF. The chain is built from TRBV5-1 and TRBJ2-5; tentative D call: TRBD1 (6 bases). Germline CDR1 is SGHRS and CDR2 is YFSETQ. V was pared by 0 bases and J by 4 bases, with 7 bases between. This CDR3 region has 13 residues.

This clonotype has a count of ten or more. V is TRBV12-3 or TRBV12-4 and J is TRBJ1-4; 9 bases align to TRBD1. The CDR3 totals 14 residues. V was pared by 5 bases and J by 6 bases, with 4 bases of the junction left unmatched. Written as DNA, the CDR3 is TGTGCCAGCAGTACGACAGGGGGGCATGAAAAACTGTTTTTT. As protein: CASSTTGGHEKLFF.

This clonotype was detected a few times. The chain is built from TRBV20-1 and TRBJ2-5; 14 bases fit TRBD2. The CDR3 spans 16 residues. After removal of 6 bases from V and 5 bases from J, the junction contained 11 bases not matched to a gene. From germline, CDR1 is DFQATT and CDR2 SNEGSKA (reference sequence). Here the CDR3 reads CSAQRLAGGLMETQYF. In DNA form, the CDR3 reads TGCAGTGCCCAGAGACTAGCGGGAGGGTTGATGGAGACCCAGTACTTC.

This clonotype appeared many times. This CDR3 reads CASMAGFKDTQYF. CDR3 nucleotides: TGTGCCAGCATGGCTGGGTTCAAAGATACGCAGTATTTT. The V and J genes are TRBV6-1 and TRBJ2-3; D gene uncertain. Trimming stripped 7 bases from V and 5 bases from J, with 13 bases between. Germline V CDR1 and CDR2: MNHNS, SASEGT. The CDR3 has 13 amino acids.

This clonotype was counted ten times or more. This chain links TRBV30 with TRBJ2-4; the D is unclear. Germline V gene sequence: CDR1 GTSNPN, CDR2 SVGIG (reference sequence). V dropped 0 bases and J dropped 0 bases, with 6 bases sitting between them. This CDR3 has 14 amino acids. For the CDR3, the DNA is TGTGCCTGGAGTGTCTCCCTAGCCAAAAACATTCAGTACTTC. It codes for CAWSVSLAKNIQYF.

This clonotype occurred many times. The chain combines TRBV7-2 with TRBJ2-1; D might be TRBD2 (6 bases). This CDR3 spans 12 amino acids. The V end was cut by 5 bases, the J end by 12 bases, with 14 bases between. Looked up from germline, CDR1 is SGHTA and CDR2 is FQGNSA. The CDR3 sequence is CASSKTAGSQFF. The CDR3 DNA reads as TGTGCCAGCAGCAAGACTGCGGGGTCGCAGTTCTTC. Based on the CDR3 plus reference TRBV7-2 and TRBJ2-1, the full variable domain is GAGVSQSPSNKVTEKGKDVELRCDPISGHTALYWYRQSLGQGLEFLIYFQGNSAPDKSGLPSDRFSAERTGGSVSTLTIQRTQQEDSAVYLCASSKTAGSQFFGPGTRLTVL.

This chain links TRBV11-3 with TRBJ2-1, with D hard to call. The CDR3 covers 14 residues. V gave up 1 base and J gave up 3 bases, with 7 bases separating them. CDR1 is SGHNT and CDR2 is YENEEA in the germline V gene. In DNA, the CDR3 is TGTGCCAGCAGCTTAGGTCTGAACTACAATGAGCAGTTCTTC. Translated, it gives CASSLGLNYNEQFF.

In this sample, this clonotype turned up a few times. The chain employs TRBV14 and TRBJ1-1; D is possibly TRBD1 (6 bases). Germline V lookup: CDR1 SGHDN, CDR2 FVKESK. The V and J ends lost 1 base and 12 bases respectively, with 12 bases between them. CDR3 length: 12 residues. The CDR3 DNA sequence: TGTGCCAGCAGCCAAGCGGGGGGCCAGACTTTCTTT. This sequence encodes CASSQAGGQTFF.

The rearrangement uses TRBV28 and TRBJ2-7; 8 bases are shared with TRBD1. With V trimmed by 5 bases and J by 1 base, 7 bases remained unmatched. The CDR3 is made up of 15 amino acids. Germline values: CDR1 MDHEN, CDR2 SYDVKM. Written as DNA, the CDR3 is TGTGCCAGCAGTCCGAGACAGGGGCCTTCCTACGAGCAGTACTTC. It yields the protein CASSPRQGPSYEQYF.

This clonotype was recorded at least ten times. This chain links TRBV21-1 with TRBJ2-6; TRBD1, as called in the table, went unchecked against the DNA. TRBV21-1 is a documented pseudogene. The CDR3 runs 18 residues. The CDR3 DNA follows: TGTGCCAGCAGCAAAGTTCACAGGGAAGTCTCTGGGGCCAACGTCCTGACTTTC. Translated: CASSKVHREVSGANVLTF.

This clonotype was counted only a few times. CDR3 sequence: CASRLISWTDEQFF. CDR3 nucleotides: TGTGCAAGTCGCCTCATCTCCTGGACTGATGAGCAGTTCTTC. The chain combines TRBV12-2 with TRBJ2-1; the listed D gene, TRBD2, was not tested against the DNA. TRBV12-2 is classified as a pseudogene. The CDR3 extends over 14 amino acids.

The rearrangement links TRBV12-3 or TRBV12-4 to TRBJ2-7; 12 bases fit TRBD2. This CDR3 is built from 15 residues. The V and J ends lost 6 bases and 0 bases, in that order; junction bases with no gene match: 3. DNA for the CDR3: TGTGCCAGCAGGCTGACTAGCGGGAGCTCCTACGAGCAGTACTTC. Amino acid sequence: CASRLTSGSSYEQYF.

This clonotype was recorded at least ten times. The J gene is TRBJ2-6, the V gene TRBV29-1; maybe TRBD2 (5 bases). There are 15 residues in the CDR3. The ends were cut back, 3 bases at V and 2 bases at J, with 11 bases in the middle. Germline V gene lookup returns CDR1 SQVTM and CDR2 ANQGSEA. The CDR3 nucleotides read TGCAGCGTTGATTCGGGGATCACTGGGGCCAACGTCCTGACTTTC. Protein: CSVDSGITGANVLTF.